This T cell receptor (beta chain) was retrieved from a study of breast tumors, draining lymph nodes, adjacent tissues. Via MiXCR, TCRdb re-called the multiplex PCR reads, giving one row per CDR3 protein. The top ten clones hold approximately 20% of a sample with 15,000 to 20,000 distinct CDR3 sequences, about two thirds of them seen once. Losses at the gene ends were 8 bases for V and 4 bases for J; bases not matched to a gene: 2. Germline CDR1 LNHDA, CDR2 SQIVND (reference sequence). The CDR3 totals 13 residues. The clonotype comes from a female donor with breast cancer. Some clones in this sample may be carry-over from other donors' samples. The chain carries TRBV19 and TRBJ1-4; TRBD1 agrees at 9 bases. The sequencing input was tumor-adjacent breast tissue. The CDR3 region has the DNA TGTGCCAGTTTGGACAGGGGTAATGAAAAACTGTTTTTT. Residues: CASLDRGNEKLFF.